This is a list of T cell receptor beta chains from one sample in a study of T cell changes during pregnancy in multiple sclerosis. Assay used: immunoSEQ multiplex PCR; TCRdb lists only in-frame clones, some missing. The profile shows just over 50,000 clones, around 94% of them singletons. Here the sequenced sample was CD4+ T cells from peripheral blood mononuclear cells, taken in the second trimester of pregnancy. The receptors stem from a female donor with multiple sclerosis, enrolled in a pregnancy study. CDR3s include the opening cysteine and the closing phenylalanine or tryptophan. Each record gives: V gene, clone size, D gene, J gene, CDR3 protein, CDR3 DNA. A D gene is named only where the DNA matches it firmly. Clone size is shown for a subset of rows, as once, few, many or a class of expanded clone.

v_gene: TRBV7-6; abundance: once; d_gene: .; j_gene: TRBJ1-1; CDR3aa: CASSLADGAVDRNTEAFF; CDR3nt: TGTGCCAGCAGCTTAGCGGATGGGGCCGTGGATCGGAACACTGAAGCTTTCTTT
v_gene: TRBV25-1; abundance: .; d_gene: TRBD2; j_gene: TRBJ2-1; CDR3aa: CASTLGLAGNNEQFF; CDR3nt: TGTGCCAGCACCCTGGGACTAGCGGGCAACAATGAGCAGTTCTTC
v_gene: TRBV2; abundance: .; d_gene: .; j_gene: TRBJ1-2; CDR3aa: CASSAGVNYGYTF; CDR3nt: TGTGCCAGCAGTGCAGGGGTTAACTATGGCTACACCTTC
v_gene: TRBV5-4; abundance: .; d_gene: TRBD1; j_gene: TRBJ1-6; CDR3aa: CASSGPGQGLNSPLHF; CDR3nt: TGTGCCAGCAGCGGCCCGGGACAGGGTCTTAATTCACCCCTCCACTTT
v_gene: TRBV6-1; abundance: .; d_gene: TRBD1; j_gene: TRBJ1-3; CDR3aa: CASSRDRNSGNTIYF; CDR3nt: TGTGCCAGCTCCCGGGACAGAAACTCTGGAAACACCATATATTTT
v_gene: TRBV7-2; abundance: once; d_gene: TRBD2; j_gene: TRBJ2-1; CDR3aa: CASSERGGLLEQFF; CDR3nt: TGTGCCAGCAGCGAGCGGGGGGGCCTCTTGGAGCAGTTCTTC
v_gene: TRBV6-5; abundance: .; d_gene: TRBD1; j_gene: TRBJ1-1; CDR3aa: CASSPRQGANTEAFF; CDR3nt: TGTGCCAGCAGCCCTCGACAGGGCGCTAACACTGAAGCTTTCTTT
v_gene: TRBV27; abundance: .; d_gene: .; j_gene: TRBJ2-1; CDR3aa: CASRLTREPYNEQFF; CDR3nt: TGTGCCAGCAGATTGACTAGGGAACCTTACAATGAGCAGTTCTTC
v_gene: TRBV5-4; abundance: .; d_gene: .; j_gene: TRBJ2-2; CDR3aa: CASRKGTPTGELFF; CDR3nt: TGTGCCAGCAGAAAGGGGACACCCACCGGGGAGCTGTTTTTT
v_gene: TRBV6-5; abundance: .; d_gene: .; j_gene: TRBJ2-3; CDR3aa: CASSLGRGADTQYF; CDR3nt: TGTGCCAGCAGTTTGGGCAGGGGGGCAGATACGCAGTATTTT
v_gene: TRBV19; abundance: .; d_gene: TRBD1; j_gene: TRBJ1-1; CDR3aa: CASRNRGQGNTEAFF; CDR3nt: TGTGCCAGTAGAAATAGGGGACAGGGGAACACTGAAGCTTTCTTT
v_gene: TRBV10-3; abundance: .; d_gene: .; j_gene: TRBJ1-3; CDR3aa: CAISSGGYSGNTIYF; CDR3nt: TGTGCCATCAGTTCTGGGGGCTACTCTGGAAACACCATATATTTT
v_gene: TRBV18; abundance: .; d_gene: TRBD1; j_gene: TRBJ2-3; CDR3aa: CASSPNSGGLGTDTQYF; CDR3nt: TGTGCCAGCTCACCGAATTCAGGGGGCTTGGGGACAGATACGCAGTATTTT
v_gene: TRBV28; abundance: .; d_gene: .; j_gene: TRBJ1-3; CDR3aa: CASKRFVRGNTIYF; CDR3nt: TGTGCCAGCAAAAGATTCGTCCGGGGAAACACCATATATTTT
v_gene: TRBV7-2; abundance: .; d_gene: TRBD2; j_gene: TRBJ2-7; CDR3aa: CASSYRTSGGASSYEQYF; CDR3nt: TGTGCCAGCAGCTATAGGACTAGCGGGGGCGCAAGCTCCTACGAGCAGTACTTC
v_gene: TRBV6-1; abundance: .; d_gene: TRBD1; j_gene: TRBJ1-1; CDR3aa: CATRAVDRGNTEAFF; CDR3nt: TGTGCCACCAGGGCGGTGGACAGGGGGAACACTGAAGCTTTCTTT
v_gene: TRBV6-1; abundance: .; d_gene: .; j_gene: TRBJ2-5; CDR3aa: CASRGTGLETQYF; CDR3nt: TGTGCCAGCAGGGGTACAGGGTTGGAGACCCAGTACTTC
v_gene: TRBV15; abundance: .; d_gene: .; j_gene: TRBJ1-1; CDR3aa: CATSRDSGTPNTEAFF; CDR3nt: TGTGCCACCAGCAGAGATTCAGGGACACCGAACACTGAAGCTTTCTTT
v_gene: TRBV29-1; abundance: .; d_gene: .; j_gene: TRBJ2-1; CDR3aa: CSVSWTRDNEQFF; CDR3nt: TGCAGCGTCTCGTGGACAAGGGACAATGAGCAGTTCTTC
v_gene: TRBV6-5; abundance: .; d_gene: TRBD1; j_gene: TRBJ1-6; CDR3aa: CASRTIDREGSPLHF; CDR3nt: TGTGCCAGCAGAACAATCGACAGGGAAGGTTCACCCCTCCACTTT
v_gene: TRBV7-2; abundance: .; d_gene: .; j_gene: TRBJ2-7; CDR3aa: CASSLASSYEQYF; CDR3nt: TGTGCCAGCAGCTTGGCCTCCTCCTACGAGCAGTACTTC
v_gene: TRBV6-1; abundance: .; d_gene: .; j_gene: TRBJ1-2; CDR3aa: CASTRNYGYTF; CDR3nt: TGTGCCAGCACCAGAAACTATGGCTACACCTTC
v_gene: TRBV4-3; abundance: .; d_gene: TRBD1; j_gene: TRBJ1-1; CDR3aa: CASSRTGTGGSVAEAFF; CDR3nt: TGCGCCAGCAGCCGTACCGGGACAGGGGGGTCAGTCGCTGAAGCTTTCTTT
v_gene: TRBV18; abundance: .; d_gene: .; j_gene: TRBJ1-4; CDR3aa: CASSPISAEQNEKLFF; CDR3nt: TGTGCCAGCTCACCGATTTCGGCGGAGCAGAATGAAAAACTGTTTTTT
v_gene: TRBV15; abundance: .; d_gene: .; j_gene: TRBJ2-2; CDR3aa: CATSRDLKAIRRGTGELFF; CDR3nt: TGTGCCACCAGCAGAGATCTAAAGGCGATCCGCAGGGGTACCGGGGAGCTGTTTTTT
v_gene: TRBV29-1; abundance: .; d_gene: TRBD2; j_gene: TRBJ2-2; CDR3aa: CSAMMREKNTGELFF; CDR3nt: TGCAGCGCCATGATGCGGGAGAAGAACACCGGGGAGCTGTTTTTT
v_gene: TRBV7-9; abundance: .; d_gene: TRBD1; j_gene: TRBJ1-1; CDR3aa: CASSIGQGVGMNTEAFF; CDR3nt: TGTGCCAGCAGCATAGGACAGGGGGTTGGTATGAACACTGAAGCTTTCTTT
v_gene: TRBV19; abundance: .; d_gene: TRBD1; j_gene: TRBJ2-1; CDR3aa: CASTFGLWQGAYNEQFF; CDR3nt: TGTGCCAGTACTTTCGGATTGTGGCAGGGGGCCTACAATGAGCAGTTCTTC
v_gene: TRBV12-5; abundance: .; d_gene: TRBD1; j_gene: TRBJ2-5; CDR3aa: CASELGQGSETQYF; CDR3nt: TGTGCTAGTGAACTGGGACAGGGATCGGAGACCCAGTACTTC
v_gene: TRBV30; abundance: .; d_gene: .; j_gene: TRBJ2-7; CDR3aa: CAWNDRWKYEQYF; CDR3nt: TGTGCCTGGAATGACAGGTGGAAATACGAGCAGTACTTC
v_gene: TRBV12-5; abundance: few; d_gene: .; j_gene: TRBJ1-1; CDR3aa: CASGPLGDTEAFF; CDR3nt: TGTGCTAGTGGACCACTGGGAGACACTGAAGCTTTCTTT
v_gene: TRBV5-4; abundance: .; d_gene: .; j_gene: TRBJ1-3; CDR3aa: CASSSPQHSGNTIYF; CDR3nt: TGTGCCAGCAGCAGTCCGCAACACTCTGGAAACACCATATATTTT
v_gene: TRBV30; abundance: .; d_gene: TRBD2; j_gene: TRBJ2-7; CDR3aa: CAWSPLTSGRGEQYF; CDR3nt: TGTGCCTGGAGTCCCTTGACTAGCGGGAGAGGGGAGCAGTACTTC
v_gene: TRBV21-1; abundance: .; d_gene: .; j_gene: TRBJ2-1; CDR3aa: CASSIHDRGPEVVNEQFF; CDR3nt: TGTGCCAGCAGCATCCACGACAGGGGCCCAGAGGTGGTCAATGAGCAGTTCTTC
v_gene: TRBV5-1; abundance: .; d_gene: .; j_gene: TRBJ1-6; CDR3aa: CASSAGGGSPLHF; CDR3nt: TGCGCCAGCAGCGCTGGGGGGGGTTCACCCCTCCACTTT
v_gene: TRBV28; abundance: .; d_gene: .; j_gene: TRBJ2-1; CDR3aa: CASSLFGQRRVREQFF; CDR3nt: TGTGCCAGCAGTTTATTTGGACAGAGACGCGTGAGAGAGCAGTTCTTC
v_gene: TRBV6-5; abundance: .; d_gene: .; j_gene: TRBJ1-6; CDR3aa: CASSNTRGPNSPLHF; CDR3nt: TGTGCCAGCAGCAACACAAGAGGGCCTAATTCACCCCTCCACTTT
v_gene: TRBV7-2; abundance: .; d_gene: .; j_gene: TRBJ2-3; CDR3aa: CASSLGVHGGKTDTQYF; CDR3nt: TGTGCCAGCAGCTTAGGCGTTCATGGCGGAAAAACAGATACGCAGTATTTT
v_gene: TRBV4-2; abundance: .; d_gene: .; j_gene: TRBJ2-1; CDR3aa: CASSQDGTPDNEQFF; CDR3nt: TGTGCCAGCAGCCAAGACGGGACTCCTGACAATGAGCAGTTCTTC
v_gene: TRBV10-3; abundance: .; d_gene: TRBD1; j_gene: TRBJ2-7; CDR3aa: CAISGQGAYEQYF; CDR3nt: TGTGCCATCAGCGGACAGGGGGCCTACGAGCAGTACTTC
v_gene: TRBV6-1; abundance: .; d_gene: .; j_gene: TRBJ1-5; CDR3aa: CASSEVRLLSNQPQHF; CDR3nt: TGTGCCAGCAGTGAAGTACGACTCCTCAGCAATCAGCCCCAGCATTTT
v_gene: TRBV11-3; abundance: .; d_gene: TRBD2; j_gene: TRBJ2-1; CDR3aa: CASSLGLAGYEQFF; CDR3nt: TGTGCCAGCAGCTTAGGCCTAGCGGGATATGAGCAGTTCTTC
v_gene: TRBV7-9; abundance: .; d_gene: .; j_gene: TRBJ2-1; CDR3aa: CAIVRGSSYNEQFF; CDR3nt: TGTGCCATCGTTCGGGGGTCATCCTACAATGAGCAGTTCTTC
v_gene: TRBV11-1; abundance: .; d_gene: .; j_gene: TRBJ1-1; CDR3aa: CASSLLRAAEAFF; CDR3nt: TGTGCCAGCAGCTTATTGAGGGCAGCTGAAGCTTTCTTT
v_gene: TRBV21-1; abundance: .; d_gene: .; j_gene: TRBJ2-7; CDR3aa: CASSKDRIVVTLAREQYF; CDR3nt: TGTGCCAGCAGCAAGGACAGAATAGTAGTCACCCTCGCCAGGGAACAGTACTTC
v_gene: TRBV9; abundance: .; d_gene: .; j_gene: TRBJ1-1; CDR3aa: CASSVYGMNTEAFF; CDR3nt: TGTGCCAGCAGCGTATACGGGATGAACACTGAAGCTTTCTTT
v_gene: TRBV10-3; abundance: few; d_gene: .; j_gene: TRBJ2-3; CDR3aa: CAISVEEEGDTQYF; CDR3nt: TGTGCCATCAGTGTAGAAGAGGAGGGAGATACGCAGTATTTT
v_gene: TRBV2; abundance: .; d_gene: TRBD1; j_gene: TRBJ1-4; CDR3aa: CASRAGTGRSPSEKLFF; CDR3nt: TGTGCCAGCAGGGCCGGGACAGGGCGATCCCCAAGCGAAAAACTGTTTTTT
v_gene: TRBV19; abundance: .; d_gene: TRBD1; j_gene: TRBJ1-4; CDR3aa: CASSALSGTGELFF; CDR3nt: TGTGCCAGTAGTGCCCTCTCCGGGACAGGGGAACTGTTTTTT
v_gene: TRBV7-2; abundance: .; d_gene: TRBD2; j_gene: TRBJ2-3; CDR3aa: CASSRGTSGGAGDTQYF; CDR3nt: TGTGCCAGCAGCCGAGGGACTAGCGGGGGGGCAGGAGATACGCAGTATTTT
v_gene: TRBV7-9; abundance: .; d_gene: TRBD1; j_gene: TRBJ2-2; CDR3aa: CASSSTGGAGTGELFF; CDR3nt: TGTGCCAGCAGCTCGACAGGGGGCGCGGGTACTGGGGAGCTGTTTTTT
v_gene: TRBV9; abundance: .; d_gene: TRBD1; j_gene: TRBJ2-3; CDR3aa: CASSVGEGQGGDTQYF; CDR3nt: TGTGCCAGCAGCGTAGGGGAGGGACAGGGGGGAGATACGCAGTATTTT
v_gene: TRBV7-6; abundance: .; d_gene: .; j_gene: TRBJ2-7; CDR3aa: CASSLGGPYEQYF; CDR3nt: TGTGCCAGCAGCTTAGGGGGGCCCTACGAGCAGTACTTC